This T cell receptor (beta chain) emerged from a study of T cells in Graves' hyperthyroidism and ophthalmopathy. It was RNA transcripts that yielded the amplified TCR beta CDR3 regions. HTBI primers were employed in a first-round RT-PCR of the TCR CDR3. TCRdb fed the multiplex PCR reads into MiXCR, producing one record per CDR3 protein. Here the sample spans roughly 800,000 distinct CDR3 sequences, more than 30% being singletons. Germline V gene data show CDR1 as SGHRS and CDR2 as YFSETQ. The CDR3 is 12 amino acids. Concerning this clonotype itself: One end of the junction varies from germline; a read error may be responsible.

V gene TRBV5-1 combines with J gene TRBJ2-6; the match to TRBD2 covers 7 bases. Sequences were obtained from blood. This receptor was taken from a man younger than 30 with Graves' hyperthyroidism. The CDR3 coding sequence is TGCGCCAGCTTTGCCGGGACTAACGTCCTGACGTTC. Translation: CASFAGTNVLTF.